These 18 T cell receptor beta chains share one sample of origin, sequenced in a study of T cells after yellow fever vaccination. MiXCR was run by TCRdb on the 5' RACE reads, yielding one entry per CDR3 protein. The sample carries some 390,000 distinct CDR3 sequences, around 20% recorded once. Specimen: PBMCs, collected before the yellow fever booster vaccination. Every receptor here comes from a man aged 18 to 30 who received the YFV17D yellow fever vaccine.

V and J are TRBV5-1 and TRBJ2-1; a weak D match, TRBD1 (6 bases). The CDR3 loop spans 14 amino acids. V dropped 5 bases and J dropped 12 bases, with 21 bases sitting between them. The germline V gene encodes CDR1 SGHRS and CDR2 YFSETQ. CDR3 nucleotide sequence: TGCGCCAGCAGAGGGACAACCAGTTCCTCTGGGCAGTTCTTC. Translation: CASRGTTSSSGQFF.

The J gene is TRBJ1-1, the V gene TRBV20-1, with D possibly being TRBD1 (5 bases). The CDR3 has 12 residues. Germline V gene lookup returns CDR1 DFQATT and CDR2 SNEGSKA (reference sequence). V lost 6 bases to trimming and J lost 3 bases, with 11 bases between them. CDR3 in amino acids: CSAEGRDTEAFF. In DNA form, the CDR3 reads TGCAGTGCCGAAGGCAGGGACACTGAAGCTTTCTTT.

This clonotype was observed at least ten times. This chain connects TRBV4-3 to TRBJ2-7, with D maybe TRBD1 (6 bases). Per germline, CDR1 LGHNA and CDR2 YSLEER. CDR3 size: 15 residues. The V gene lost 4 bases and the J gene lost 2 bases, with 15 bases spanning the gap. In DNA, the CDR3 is TGCGCCAGCAGCCGAGGGACAATCGCAACCTACGAGCAGTACTTC. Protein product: CASSRGTIATYEQYF.

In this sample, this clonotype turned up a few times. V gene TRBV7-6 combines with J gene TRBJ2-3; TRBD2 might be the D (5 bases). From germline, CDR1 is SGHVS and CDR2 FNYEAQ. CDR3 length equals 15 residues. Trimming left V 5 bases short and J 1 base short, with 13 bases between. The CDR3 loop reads CASSLRGSRTDTQYF. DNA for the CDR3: TGTGCCAGCAGCCTCCGAGGGTCGCGCACAGATACGCAGTATTTT.

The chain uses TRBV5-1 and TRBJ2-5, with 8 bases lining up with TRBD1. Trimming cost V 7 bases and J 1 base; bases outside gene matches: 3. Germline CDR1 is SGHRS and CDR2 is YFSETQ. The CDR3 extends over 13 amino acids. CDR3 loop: CASGTGLQETQYF. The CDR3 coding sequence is TGCGCCAGCGGGACAGGCCTCCAAGAGACCCAGTACTTC.

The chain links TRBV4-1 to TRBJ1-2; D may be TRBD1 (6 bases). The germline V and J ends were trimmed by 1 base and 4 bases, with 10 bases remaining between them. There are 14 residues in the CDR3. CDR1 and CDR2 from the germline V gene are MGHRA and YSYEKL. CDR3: CASSQVGGAYGYTF. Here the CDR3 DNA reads TGCGCCAGCAGCCAAGTCGGGGGGGCCTATGGCTACACCTTC.

The CDR3, as DNA: TGTGCCAGCAGCTGGACGGCTAACTATGGCTACACCTTC. Translation: CASSWTANYGYTF. The chain carries TRBV7-2 and TRBJ1-2, with D unresolved. The V gene's germline CDR1 is SGHTA and CDR2 FQGNSA. V was cut by 4 bases and J by 0 bases, with 6 bases left in between. The CDR3 consists of 13 residues.

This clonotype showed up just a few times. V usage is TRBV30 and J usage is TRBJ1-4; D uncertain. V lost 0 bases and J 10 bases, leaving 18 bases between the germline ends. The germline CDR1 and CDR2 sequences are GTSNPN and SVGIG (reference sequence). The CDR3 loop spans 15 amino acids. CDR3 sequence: CAWSVLGPLTGKLFF. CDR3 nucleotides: TGTGCCTGGAGTGTACTCGGGCCGTTAACGGGAAAACTGTTTTTT. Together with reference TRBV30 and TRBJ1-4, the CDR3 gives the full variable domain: SQTIHQWPATLVQPVGSPLSLECTVEGTSNPNLYWYRQAAGRGLQLLFYSVGIGQISSEVPQNLSASRPQDRQFILSSKKLLLSDSGFYLCAWSVLGPLTGKLFFGSGTQLSVL.

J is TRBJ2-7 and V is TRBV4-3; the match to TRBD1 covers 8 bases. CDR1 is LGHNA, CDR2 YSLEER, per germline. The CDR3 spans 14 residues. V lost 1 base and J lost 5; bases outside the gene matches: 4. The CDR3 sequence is CASSQAGQGDEQYF. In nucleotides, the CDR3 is TGCGCCAGCAGCCAAGCTGGACAGGGTGACGAGCAGTACTTC.

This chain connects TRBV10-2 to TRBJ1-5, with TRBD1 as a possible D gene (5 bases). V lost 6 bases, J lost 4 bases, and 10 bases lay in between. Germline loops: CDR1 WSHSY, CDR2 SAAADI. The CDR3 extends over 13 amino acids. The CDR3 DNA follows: TGCGCCAGCAGACGGGGGGGAAATCAGCCCCAGCATTTT. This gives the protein CASRRGGNQPQHF.

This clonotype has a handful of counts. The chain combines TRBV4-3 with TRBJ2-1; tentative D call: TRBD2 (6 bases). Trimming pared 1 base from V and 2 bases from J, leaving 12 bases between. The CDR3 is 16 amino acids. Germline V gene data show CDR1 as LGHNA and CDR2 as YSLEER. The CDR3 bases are TGCGCCAGCAGCCAAGGAGATGCGGGGACCTACAATGAGCAGTTCTTC. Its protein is CASSQGDAGTYNEQFF.

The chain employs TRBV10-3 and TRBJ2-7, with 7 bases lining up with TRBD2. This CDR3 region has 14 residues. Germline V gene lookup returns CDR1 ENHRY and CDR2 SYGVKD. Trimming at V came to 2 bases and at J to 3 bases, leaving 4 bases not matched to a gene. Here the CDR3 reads CAISEHGEGYEQYF. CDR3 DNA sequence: TGTGCCATCAGTGAGCATGGGGAGGGCTACGAGCAGTACTTC.

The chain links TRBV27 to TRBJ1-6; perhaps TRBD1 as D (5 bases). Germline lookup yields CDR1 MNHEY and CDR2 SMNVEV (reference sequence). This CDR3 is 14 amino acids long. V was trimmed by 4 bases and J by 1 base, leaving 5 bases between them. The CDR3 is CASSSGSYNSPLHF. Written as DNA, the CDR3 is TGTGCCAGCAGTTCAGGGTCCTATAATTCACCCCTCCACTTT.

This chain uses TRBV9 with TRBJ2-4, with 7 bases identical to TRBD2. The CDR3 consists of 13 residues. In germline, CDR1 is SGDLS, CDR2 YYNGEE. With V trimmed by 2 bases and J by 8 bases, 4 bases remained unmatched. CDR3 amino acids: CASSVGGGDIQYF. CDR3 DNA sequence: TGTGCCAGCAGCGTTGGTGGGGGGGACATTCAGTACTTC.

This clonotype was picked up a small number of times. CDR3 nucleotide sequence: TGTGCCACCAGTGATTTAGAGGGTGAGCAGTTCTTC. Translated, it gives CATSDLEGEQFF. V is TRBV24-1 and J is TRBJ2-1, with D perhaps matching TRBD2 (5 bases). Trimming pared 1 base from V and 9 bases from J, leaving 6 bases between. Germline CDR1 is KGHDR and CDR2 is SFDVKD. This CDR3 is 12 amino acids long.

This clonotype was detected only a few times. The chain's CDR3 is CASSERRSGANVLTF. CDR3 in DNA: TGTGCCAGCAGCGAAAGGCGCTCTGGGGCCAACGTCCTGACTTTC. The J gene is TRBJ2-6, the V gene TRBV7-2; D is unresolved. The CDR3 is 15 residues long. The germline V gene has CDR1 SGHTA and CDR2 FQGNSA. V was trimmed by 5 bases and J by 0 bases, leaving 8 bases between them.

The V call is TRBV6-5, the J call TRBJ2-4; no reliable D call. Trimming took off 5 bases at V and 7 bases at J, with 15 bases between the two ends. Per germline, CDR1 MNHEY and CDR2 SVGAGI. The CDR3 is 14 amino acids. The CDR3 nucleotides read TGTGCCAGCAGTCAGGTGGCGCTGGGGAACATTCAGTACTTC. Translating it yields CASSQVALGNIQYF.

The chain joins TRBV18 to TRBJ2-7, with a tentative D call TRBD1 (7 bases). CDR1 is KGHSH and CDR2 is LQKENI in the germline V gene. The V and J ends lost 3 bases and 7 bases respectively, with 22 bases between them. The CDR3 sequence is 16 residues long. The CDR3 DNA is TGTGCCAGCTCACCTGGACAGGCGGGATTATCGGGAGAGCAGTACTTC. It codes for CASSPGQAGLSGEQYF.